This TCR beta chain was observed in a study of metastatic and nonmetastatic thyroid tumors. Study-level information: Peripheral blood and tumor or nodule samples from malignant and benign thyroid patients were compared.

This CDR3 has 14 amino acids. Trimming cost V 6 bases and J 2 bases; bases outside gene matches: 0. Germline values: CDR1 MNHNS, CDR2 SASEGT. Via MiXCR, TCRdb re-called the PCR reads. The profile covers more than 10,000 clones, with approximately 31% appearing a single time and about 16% taken by the ten largest. Patients underwent thyroid surgery, and none had received any treatment before it. Sequenced material: tumor tissue. The rearrangement links TRBV6-1 to TRBJ2-7; 14 bases align to TRBD2. This receptor was obtained from a female donor with papillary thyroid cancer or a benign thyroid nodule (not recorded which). Some clones in this sample may be carry-over from other donors' samples. Here the CDR3 reads CASRTSGRAYEQYF. For the CDR3, the DNA is TGTGCCAGCAGGACTAGCGGGAGGGCCTACGAGCAGTACTTC.